This TCR beta chain is drawn from a study of OX40 agonist ivuxolimab in advanced cancers. Looking at the study overall: The group had a mean age of around 60 years, ranged from 23 to 79, and was 80% to 90% male. The study, taken as a whole, reports: There was clonal expansion of CD4+ and CD8+ blood T cells by week 6 at 0.1 to 3.0 mg/kg. Researchers did not establish what antigens the expanded peripheral T cells target.

The assay was immunoSEQ multiplex PCR, and TCRdb's table has in-frame clones only and misses some. The sample yields 40,000 to 50,000 clones, about 87% seen once. Trimming removed 7 bases at V and 3 bases at J, with 13 bases between. The germline V gene has CDR1 MDHEN and CDR2 SYDVKM. The CDR3 spans 14 residues. Comments on this clone: Its antigen is unidentified.

This TCR derives from an adult with an advanced solid tumor such as melanoma, head and neck, liver or kidney cancer. The material sequenced was CD4+ or CD8+ T cells sorted from blood, taken in a trial of the OX40 agonist ivuxolimab. This sequence joins TRBV28 and TRBJ1-5; D gene unclear. CDR3 in amino acids: CASISGRDNQPQHF. The DNA of the CDR3 is TGTGCCAGCATATCCGGGAGGGACAATCAGCCCCAGCATTTT.